The 11 T cell receptor beta chains presented below share a single source sample, sequenced in a study of human T cells and chemical hapten exposure. As to time point: patch test 2, 6 weeks after DPC sensitization. Treatment meaning: therapeutic diphenylcyclopropenone sensitization with weekly scalp DPC. MiXCR, run by TCRdb on the RACE reads, gives a single entry per CDR3 protein. The sample lists roughly 52,000 distinct CDR3 sequences, 9.9% occurring once. This specimen consisted of whole blood, obtained in connection with sensitization to the hapten diphenylcyclopropenone (DPC). These receptors came from a woman between 50 and 59 years old with alopecia areata. Some clones in this sample may be carry-over from other donors' samples.

This clonotype was observed at least ten times. The chain uses TRBV12-3 or TRBV12-4 and TRBJ1-2, with D possibly being TRBD1 (6 bases). The V end was cut by 5 bases, the J end by 4 bases, with 11 bases between. The CDR3 is made up of 13 amino acids. CDR3 sequence (DNA): TGTGCCAGCAGTCCGACAGGTGCCTATGGCTACACCTTC. It encodes CASSPTGAYGYTF.

The CDR3 reads CASSLDLGAGSEQYF. The CDR3 DNA is TGTGCCAGCAGCCTCGATCTGGGGGCCGGATCGGAGCAGTACTTC. This sequence joins TRBV7-9 and TRBJ2-7, with a weak D call TRBD1 (6 bases). There are 15 residues in the CDR3. Germline V gives CDR1 SEHNR, CDR2 FQNEAQ (reference sequence). The ends were cut back, 5 bases at V and 7 bases at J, with 21 bases in the middle.

The genes are TRBV7-2 and TRBJ2-3, with 7 positions matching TRBD2. In germline, CDR1 is SGHTA, CDR2 FQGNSA. The J segment lost 4 bases and the V segment lost 1 base, leaving 2 bases of the junction unmatched. The CDR3 sequence is 14 residues long. DNA of the CDR3: TGTGCCAGCAGCTTAGGAGCGGGGTCAGATACGCAGTATTTT. Its protein is CASSLGAGSDTQYF.

This chain links TRBV18 with TRBJ1-2; a possible D gene is TRBD1 (5 bases). Looked up from germline, CDR1 is KGHSH and CDR2 is LQKENI. There are 16 residues in the CDR3. V was clipped by 3 bases and J by 0 bases, with 14 bases between them. CDR3 protein: CASSPQRDGTNYGYTF. The CDR3 bases are TGTGCCAGCTCACCCCAGCGGGACGGGACTAACTATGGCTACACCTTC.

This clonotype was detected many times. The gene calls are TRBV5-1 and TRBJ1-1; 7 bases line up with TRBD1. Germline-derived CDR1 and CDR2 are SGHRS and YFSETQ. The CDR3 has 15 residues. Trimming cost V 3 bases and J 0 bases; bases outside gene matches: 5. The CDR3 DNA follows: TGCGCCAGCAGCTCCAGGACAGGAATGAACACTGAAGCTTTCTTT. Translated: CASSSRTGMNTEAFF.

This clonotype was seen a few times. The chain recombines TRBV10-2 with TRBJ1-1; D ambiguous. Deletions cut 4 bases from V and 1 base from J, with 7 bases between. Per germline, CDR1 WSHSY and CDR2 SAAADI. This CDR3 contains 13 residues. This CDR3 reads CASSGVQNTEAFF. The CDR3 DNA is TGCGCCAGCAGTGGCGTCCAGAACACTGAAGCTTTCTTT.

The chain employs TRBV6-5 and TRBJ2-1, with D uncertain. Trimming shortened V by 4 bases and J by 9 bases, and 10 bases separated the two germline ends. In germline, CDR1 is MNHEY, CDR2 SVGAGI. The CDR3 runs to 12 residues. The CDR3 nucleotides are TGTGCCAGCAGTTTCTCGGTGGGTGAGCAGTTCTTC. It is translated as CASSFSVGEQFF.

The CDR3 coding sequence is TGCAGTGCTAGATCCCTCGGTAGGGAATGGGACAATGAGCAGTTCTTC. The encoded protein is CSARSLGREWDNEQFF. The rearrangement uses TRBV20-1 and TRBJ2-1; no clear D gene. The CDR3 contains 16 residues. V lost 2 bases and J 5 bases, leaving 19 bases between the germline ends. Germline V gene lookup returns CDR1 DFQATT and CDR2 SNEGSKA (reference sequence).

This clonotype was recorded a few times. J is TRBJ2-2 and V is TRBV5-5, with TRBD2 identical over 7 bases. The junction had 2 bases not matched to a gene; V was cut back by 3 bases and J by 6 bases. This CDR3 is 13 amino acids long. Germline V gene data show CDR1 as SGHKS and CDR2 as YYEKEE (reference sequence). The CDR3 is CASSSRGAGELFF. As DNA, the CDR3 is TGTGCCAGCAGCTCCCGGGGGGCCGGGGAGCTGTTTTTT.

This clonotype appeared a single time. Just one base apart from a much larger clone, this may be a read error. The chain combines TRBV3-1 with TRBJ1-3, with unresolved D. Germline CDR1 and CDR2: LGHDT and YNNKEL (reference sequence). The CDR3 consists of 13 residues. The ends were cut back, 1 base at V and 2 bases at J, with 3 bases in the middle. The CDR3 DNA reads as TGTGCCAGCAGCCAAGGGGCTGGAAACACCATATATTTT. Residues: CASSQGAGNTIYF. Full variable domain (missing parts from reference TRBV3-1 and TRBJ1-3): DTAVSQTPKYLVTQMGNDKSIKCEQNLGHDTMYWYKQDSKKFLKIMFSYNNKELIINETVPNRFSPKSPDKAHLNLHINSLELGDSAVYFCASSQGAGNTIYFGEGSWLTVV.

This clonotype was observed many times. This chain uses TRBV20-1 with TRBJ1-3; no reliable D call. Trimming took off 0 bases at V and 0 bases at J, with 9 bases between the two ends. The CDR3 length is 15 residues. Looked up from germline, CDR1 is DFQATT and CDR2 is SNEGSKA (reference sequence). CDR3 amino acids: CSARDKLISGNTIYF. DNA of the CDR3: TGCAGTGCTAGAGATAAGCTTATCTCTGGAAACACCATATATTTT.